The 10 T cell receptor beta chains presented below share a single source sample, sequenced in a study of OX40 agonist ivuxolimab in advanced cancers. Data came from immunoSEQ multiplex PCR; TCRdb stores just in-frame clones and leaves some out. The table has around 99,000 clones, around 87% seen once. The sample in question was CD4+ or CD8+ T cells sorted from blood, obtained in a trial of the OX40 agonist ivuxolimab. All receptors derive from an adult with an advanced solid tumor such as melanoma, head and neck, liver or kidney cancer.

The chain is built from TRBV10-1 and TRBJ2-1; D may be TRBD2 (6 bases). The CDR3 spans 13 residues. CDR1 is WNHNN, CDR2 SYGVQD, per germline (reference sequence). The V end lost 6 bases, the J end lost 5 bases, and 11 bases lay between the germline ends. The CDR3 bases are TGCGCCAGCAGGGGGACTGGGGACAATGAGCAGTTCTTC. As protein: CASRGTGDNEQFF.

This clone was counted a few times. CDR3: CSAQGPGTGGVGELFF. In nucleotides, the CDR3 is TGCAGCGCCCAAGGGCCCGGGACAGGGGGCGTCGGGGAGCTGTTTTTT. This chain uses TRBV29-1 with TRBJ2-2; 12 nucleotides align to TRBD1. CDR3 size: 16 residues. Trimming removed 7 bases from V and 7 bases from J; junction bases left unmatched: 13. Germline V gives CDR1 SQVTM, CDR2 ANQGSEA.

The rearrangement links TRBV6-6 to TRBJ1-2; 9 bases agree with TRBD1. Trimming at V came to 9 bases and at J to 7 bases, leaving 12 bases not matched to a gene. CDR1 and CDR2 from the germline V gene are MNHNY and SVGAGI (reference sequence). This CDR3 has 14 amino acids. This CDR3 is CASWVGTGSFGYTF. The CDR3 DNA is TGTGCCAGTTGGGTGGGGACAGGGTCCTTTGGCTACACCTTC.

This chain connects TRBV6-1 to TRBJ1-6; the match to TRBD1 covers 7 bases. V dropped 11 bases and J dropped 6; count of bases not matched to a gene: 13. The germline gives CDR1 MNHNS, CDR2 SASEGT. This CDR3 region has 15 residues. The CDR3 bases are TGTGCCGCCACAGGGGTTCGTTTAGTTAATTCACCCCTCCACTTT. It codes for CAATGVRLVNSPLHF.

The J gene is TRBJ2-7, the V gene TRBV13, with a possible D match to TRBD1 (5 bases). V gave up 1 base and J gave up 4 bases, with 8 bases separating them. Germline CDR1 and CDR2: PRHDT and FYEKMQ (reference sequence). This CDR3 has 13 amino acids. CDR3 residues: CASSLAQGYEQYF. CDR3 DNA: TGTGCCAGCAGCTTAGCCCAGGGTTACGAGCAGTACTTC.

This clone has more than one count but fewer than ten. The gene calls are TRBV9 and TRBJ2-1; 7 bases align to TRBD2. This CDR3 contains 15 residues. The junction had 14 bases not matched to a gene; V was cut back by 4 bases and J by 10 bases. Per the germline V gene, CDR1 is SGDLS and CDR2 is YYNGEE. In DNA, the CDR3 is TGTGCCAGCAGCCCCCGCGGGGGAGGGCGGGGGGAGCAGTTCTTC. Translation: CASSPRGGGRGEQFF.

This chain links TRBV9 with TRBJ2-5; a possible D gene is TRBD1 (6 bases). This CDR3 has 15 amino acids. Germline lookup yields CDR1 SGDLS and CDR2 YYNGEE. V lost 4 bases and J 4 bases, leaving 17 bases between the germline ends. CDR3 sequence (DNA): TGTGCCAGCAGCTCCCACGGGGACACCCCAGAGACCCAGTACTTC. It translates to CASSSHGDTPETQYF.

The rearrangement links TRBV6-1 to TRBJ1-2, with 7 bases matching TRBD1. Germline V gene data show CDR1 as MNHNS and CDR2 as SASEGT. V shed 6 bases and J 0 bases; nucleotides not matched to a gene: 4. The CDR3 spans 14 residues. The CDR3 DNA reads as TGTGCCAGCAGAAAGACAGGGACTAACTATGGCTACACCTTC. Amino acids: CASRKTGTNYGYTF.

On this clone: A junction end diverges from the germline sequence, so it may reflect a read error. This sequence joins TRBV5-3 and TRBJ2-5; 7 bases fit TRBD1. TRBV5-3 is marked as an open reading frame, function uncertain. The CDR3 is 14 amino acids. The CDR3 bases are TGTGCCAGCAGCTGGAGACAGGGCCAAGAGACCCAGTACTTC. It encodes CASSWRQGQETQYF.

The chain employs TRBV6-4 and TRBJ1-2; D gene unclear. The CDR3 has 14 residues. CDR1 MRHNA and CDR2 SNTAGT come from the germline V gene. The germline V and J ends were trimmed by 6 bases and 7 bases, with 18 bases remaining between them. Here the CDR3 reads CASSGFNSDPGYTF. The CDR3 bases are TGTGCCAGCAGCGGGTTTAACAGCGACCCTGGCTACACCTTC.